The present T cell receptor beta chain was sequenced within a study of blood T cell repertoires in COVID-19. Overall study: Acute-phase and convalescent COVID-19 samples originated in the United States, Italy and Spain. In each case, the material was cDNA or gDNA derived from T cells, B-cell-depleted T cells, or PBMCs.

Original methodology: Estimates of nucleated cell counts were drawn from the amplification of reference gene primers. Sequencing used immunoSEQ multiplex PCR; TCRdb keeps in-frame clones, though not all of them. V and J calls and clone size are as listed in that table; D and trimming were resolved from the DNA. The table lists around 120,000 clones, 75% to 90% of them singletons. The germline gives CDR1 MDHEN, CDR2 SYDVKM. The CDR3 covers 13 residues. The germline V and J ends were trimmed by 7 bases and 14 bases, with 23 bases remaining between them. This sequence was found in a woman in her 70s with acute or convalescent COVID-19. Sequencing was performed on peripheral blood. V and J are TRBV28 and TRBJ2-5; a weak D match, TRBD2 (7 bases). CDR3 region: CASTVRGGGGAYF. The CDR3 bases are TGTGCCAGCACCGTGCGGGGAGGGGGGGGCGCATACTTC.